This T cell receptor (beta chain) derives from a study of shared clonotypes between healthy human individuals. Some clones are missing from TCRdb's copy, which holds only in-frame ones; the method was immunoSEQ multiplex PCR. This table has roughly 2.2 million clones, less than 95% appearing once. Study results and limitations: Non-shared clonotypes displayed generation probabilities falling below those of clonotypes present in all four donors.

The V and J ends lost 3 bases and 0 bases, in that order; junction bases with no gene match: 7. This CDR3 contains 17 residues. Per germline, CDR1 SEHNR and CDR2 FQNEAQ (reference sequence). Of note for this clone: Its antigen remains unknown.

This chain links TRBV7-9 with TRBJ2-2; 7 nucleotides align to TRBD2. The sequence derives from a man aged 18 to 29 in good health. Some clones in this sample may be carry-over from other donors' samples. Sequenced input: naive CD4+ T cells from PBMCs. Subset of the sample: CD45RA+ positively selected. The CDR3 DNA follows: TGTGCCAGCAGCTTTTCACGGACTAGAGCGAACACCGGGGAGCTGTTTTTT. Amino acids: CASSFSRTRANTGELFF. Complete variable domain (other parts from reference TRBV7-9 and TRBJ2-2): DTGVSQNPRHKITKRGQNVTFRCDPISEHNRLYWYRQTLGQGPEFLTYFQNEAQLEKSRLLSDRFSAERPKGSFSTLEIQRTEQGDSAMYLCASSFSRTRANTGELFFGEGSRLTVL.